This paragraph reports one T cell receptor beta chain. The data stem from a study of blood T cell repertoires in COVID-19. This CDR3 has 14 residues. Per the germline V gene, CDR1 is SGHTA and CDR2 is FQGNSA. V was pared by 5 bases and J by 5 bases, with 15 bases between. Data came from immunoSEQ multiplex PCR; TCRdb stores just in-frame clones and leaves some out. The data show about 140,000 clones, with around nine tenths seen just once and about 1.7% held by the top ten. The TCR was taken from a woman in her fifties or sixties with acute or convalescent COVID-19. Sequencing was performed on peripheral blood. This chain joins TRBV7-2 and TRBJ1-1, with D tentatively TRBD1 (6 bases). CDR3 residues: CASSRTTGNTEAFF. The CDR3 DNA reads TGTGCCAGCAGCCGGACCACAGGGAATACTGAAGCTTTCTTT.